This T cell receptor (beta chain) stems from a study of shared clonotypes between healthy human individuals. Points on this clone: Its antigen is currently unknown.

Regarding the study as a whole: Genetic and exposure-history diversity was limited by the small donor number. Exclusively blood specimens were collected; tissue repertoires likely differ. Memory subsets generally showed smaller estimated richness than naive subsets did.

Genomic DNA of each subset was evenly split across several immunoSEQ plates. Sequencing used immunoSEQ multiplex PCR; TCRdb keeps in-frame clones, though not all of them. The data contain over 2 million clones, over 85% of them singletons. The CDR3 length is 14 residues. V was trimmed by 3 bases and J by 6 bases, leaving 12 bases between them. The germline V gene encodes CDR1 LNHDA and CDR2 SQIVND (reference sequence). The clonotype originates from a man younger than 30 in good health. What was sequenced was naive CD4+ T cells sorted from blood. As to subset: CD45RA+ positively selected. The chain carries TRBV19 and TRBJ1-5; D call uncertain. CDR3 sequence: CASSIAGYSQPQHF. CDR3 coding DNA: TGTGCCAGTAGTATCGCGGGCTACAGTCAGCCCCAGCATTTT.